This entry is about one T cell receptor beta chain. This sample was included in a study of blood T cell repertoires in COVID-19. Study overall: Acute and convalescent COVID-19 samples came from the United States, Italy and Spain. From T cells, B-cell-depleted T cells, or PBMCs came the material, which was cDNA or gDNA.

In the study's own analysis: Amplifying reference gene primers gave estimates of nucleated cell counts. The protocol was immunoSEQ multiplex PCR, while the TCRdb copy is restricted to in-frame clones and leaves out a portion. Clonal size and the V and J genes are those of that table, whereas D and trimming came from the DNA. The data contain tens of thousands of clones, around 81% of them singletons. CDR1 is ENHRY and CDR2 is SYGVKD in the germline V gene. The CDR3 spans 14 residues. J gave up 4 bases and V 3 bases, and 1 base lay outside the gene matches. The sequence was obtained from a woman over 75 with acute or convalescent COVID-19. This rearrangement joins TRBV10-3 to TRBJ2-2; 8 bases map to TRBD1. Material for sequencing was peripheral blood. The CDR3 sequence is CAISEGQGTGELFF. The CDR3 DNA reads TGTGCCATCAGTGAAGGACAGGGCACCGGGGAGCTGTTTTTT.